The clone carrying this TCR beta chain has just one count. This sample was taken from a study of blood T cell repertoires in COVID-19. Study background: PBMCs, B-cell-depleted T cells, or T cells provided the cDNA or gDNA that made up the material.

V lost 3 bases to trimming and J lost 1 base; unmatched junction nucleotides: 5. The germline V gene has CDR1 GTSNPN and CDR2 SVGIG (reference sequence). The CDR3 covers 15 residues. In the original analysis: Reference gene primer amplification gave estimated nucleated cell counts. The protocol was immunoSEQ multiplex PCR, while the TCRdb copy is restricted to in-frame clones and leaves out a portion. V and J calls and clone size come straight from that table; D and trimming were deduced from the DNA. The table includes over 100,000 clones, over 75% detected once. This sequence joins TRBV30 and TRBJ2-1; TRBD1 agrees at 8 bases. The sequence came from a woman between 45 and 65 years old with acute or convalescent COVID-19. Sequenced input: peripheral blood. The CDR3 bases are TGTGCCTGGAGGAAGTGGGACAGGTCCTACAATGAGCAGTTCTTC. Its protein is CAWRKWDRSYNEQFF.